What follows are 17 T cell receptor beta chains derived from one specimen sequenced in a study of cytomegalovirus exposure and HLA in healthy donors. The study ran its PCR with 60 Vbeta and 13 Jbeta primers. TCRdb's copy holds only in-frame clones and misses some; the assay was immunoSEQ multiplex PCR. Among 110,000 to 150,000 clones listed, around 76% were seen once. The sequenced sample was PBMCs. Receptor source: a man between 18 and 35 years old in good health and CMV-seronegative.

This clone was seen a handful of times. This rearrangement joins TRBV2 to TRBJ1-2; 8 bases match TRBD1. V trimming: 6 bases; J trimming: 5 bases; junction bases outside the gene matches: 11. Germline V lookup: CDR1 SNHLY, CDR2 FYNNEI. The length of the CDR3 is 15 residues. This chain's CDR3 is CASSFPGTGRYGYTF. DNA for the CDR3: TGTGCCAGCAGCTTTCCCGGGACAGGTCGGTATGGCTACACCTTC.

The V call is TRBV6-1, the J call TRBJ1-5, with 7 bases aligning to TRBD1. V lost 6 bases to trimming and J lost 7 bases; unmatched junction nucleotides: 6. The CDR3 covers 13 residues. CDR1 is MNHNS and CDR2 is SASEGT in the germline V gene. CDR3 residues: CASRTGMVQPQHF. The CDR3 nucleotides are TGTGCCAGCAGGACAGGGATGGTCCAGCCCCAGCATTTT.

CDR3 nucleotides: TGTGCCTGGAGATTCAAAGCGGGACAGGGGGCGTTTAACTATGGCTACACCTTC. It translates to CAWRFKAGQGAFNYGYTF. The chain recombines TRBV30 with TRBJ1-2; 12 nucleotides line up with TRBD1. Looked up from germline, CDR1 is GTSNPN and CDR2 is SVGIG (reference sequence). The CDR3 sequence is 18 residues long. The V and J ends lost 3 bases and 1 base, in that order; junction bases with no gene match: 12.

The CDR3, as DNA: TGTGCCATCAGTGAGCCCTCCACTAATGAAAAACTGTTTTTT. As protein: CAISEPSTNEKLFF. The chain has TRBV10-3 and TRBJ1-4, with D hard to call. The CDR3 contains 14 residues. CDR1 is ENHRY and CDR2 is SYGVKD in the germline V gene. V lost 2 bases and J lost 2, with 6 bases in between.

The chain joins TRBV12-5 to TRBJ2-1; 7 bases match TRBD2. The CDR3 is made up of 16 amino acids. Per the germline V gene, CDR1 is LGHNT and CDR2 is FRNRAP. Trimming at V came to 5 bases and at J to 2 bases, leaving 9 bases not matched to a gene. CDR3 protein: CASGRIAGGAYNEQFF. In DNA form, the CDR3 reads TGTGCTAGTGGTAGGATAGCGGGTGGGGCCTACAATGAGCAGTTCTTC.

The chain is built from TRBV7-8 and TRBJ1-1; D remains ambiguous. Germline CDR1 SGHVS, CDR2 FQNEAQ. V was cut by 5 bases and J by 6 bases, with 22 bases left in between. This CDR3 contains 16 residues. The CDR3 DNA reads TGTGCCAGCAGCCCATCGACCGGCACCTGGGCCGCTGAAGCTTTCTTT. It is translated as CASSPSTGTWAAEAFF. The variable domain in full, completed from reference TRBV7-8 and TRBJ1-1, reads GAGVSQSPRYKVAKRGQDVALRCDPISGHVSLFWYQQALGQGPEFLTYFQNEAQLDKSGLPSDRFFAERPEGSVSTLKIQRTQQEDSAVYLCASSPSTGTWAAEAFFGQGTRLTVV.

This clone came up a few times. V usage is TRBV7-9 and J usage is TRBJ2-3, with D perhaps matching TRBD1 (6 bases). This CDR3 comprises 15 residues. The ends were cut back, 5 bases at V and 4 bases at J, with 16 bases in the middle. CDR1 and CDR2 (germline): SEHNR, FQNEAQ (reference sequence). The CDR3 region is CASSRDGGVADTQYF. The DNA for the CDR3 is TGTGCCAGCAGCCGAGATGGGGGCGTAGCAGATACGCAGTATTTT.

The J gene is TRBJ2-7, the V gene TRBV5-6, with 11 bases fitting TRBD1. CDR1 SGHDT and CDR2 YYEEEE come from the germline V gene. The junction had 4 bases not matched to a gene; V was cut back by 5 bases and J by 3 bases. The CDR3 is 14 amino acids. The CDR3 DNA follows: TGTGCCAGCAGGGGGGGACAGGGGGGCTACGAGCAGTACTTC. Translated, it gives CASRGGQGGYEQYF. Full variable domain (remainder filled in from reference TRBV5-6 and TRBJ2-7): DAGVTQSPTHLIKTRGQQVTLRCSPKSGHDTVSWYQQALGQGPQFIFQYYEEEERQRGNFPDRFSGHQFPNYSSELNVNALLLGDSALYLCASRGGQGGYEQYFGPGTRLTVT.

This clone was counted a single time. This chain uses TRBV2 with TRBJ2-4; perhaps TRBD1 as D (5 bases). The CDR3 loop spans 14 amino acids. Trimming removed 6 bases at V and 1 base at J, with 10 bases between. Germline V gene sequence: CDR1 SNHLY, CDR2 FYNNEI. As DNA, the CDR3 is TGTGCCAGCAGCTGGGGCGAGGCCAAAAACATTCAGTACTTC. The encoded protein is CASSWGEAKNIQYF.

The genes are TRBV18 and TRBJ2-7; D might be TRBD1 (6 bases). V was clipped by 0 bases and J by 3 bases, with 21 bases between them. CDR1 KGHSH and CDR2 LQKENI come from the germline V gene. The CDR3 is 18 residues long. CDR3 bases: TGTGCCAGCTCACCACCCGGCTTGGGGGCAGGGAGTTACTACGAGCAGTACTTC. Translation gives CASSPPGLGAGSYYEQYF.

The chain employs TRBV19 and TRBJ2-1; TRBD2 aligns across 8 bases. This CDR3 spans 15 amino acids. The ends lost 1 base at V and 7 bases at J; junction bases unmatched: 6. Per the germline V gene, CDR1 is LNHDA and CDR2 is SQIVND (reference sequence). In nucleotides, the CDR3 is TGTGCCAGTAGTATAGGCGGGAGGATTATAAATGAGCAGTTCTTC. It codes for CASSIGGRIINEQFF. The whole variable domain, remainder taken from reference TRBV19 and TRBJ2-1, is DGGITQSPKYLFRKEGQNVTLSCEQNLNHDAMYWYRQDPGQGLRLIYYSQIVNDFQKGDIAEGYSVSREKKESFPLTVTSAQKNPTAFYLCASSIGGRIINEQFFGPGTRLTVL.

The rearrangement joins TRBV19 to TRBJ1-5, with 8 positions matching TRBD1. V was pared by 4 bases and J by 4 bases, with 3 bases of the junction left unmatched. The CDR3 is 14 amino acids. Germline CDR1 LNHDA, CDR2 SQIVND (reference sequence). The CDR3: CASSKRQGNQPQHF. CDR3 in DNA: TGTGCCAGTAGTAAACGACAGGGGAATCAGCCCCAGCATTTT. Full variable domain (rest looked up from reference TRBV19 and TRBJ1-5): DGGITQSPKYLFRKEGQNVTLSCEQNLNHDAMYWYRQDPGQGLRLIYYSQIVNDFQKGDIAEGYSVSREKKESFPLTVTSAQKNPTAFYLCASSKRQGNQPQHFGDGTRLSIL.

The chain recombines TRBV5-1 with TRBJ1-4, with a possible D match to TRBD1 (5 bases). Germline-derived CDR1 and CDR2 are SGHRS and YFSETQ. V lost 1 base and J lost 2, with 9 bases in between. CDR3 length equals 15 residues. As DNA, the CDR3 is TGCGCCAGCAGCTTGTCGGGGGTTACTAATGAAAAACTGTTTTTT. Protein sequence: CASSLSGVTNEKLFF.

Note on this clone: The junction departs from germline at one end; a sequencing error may be responsible. The gene calls are TRBV19 and TRBJ1-1; D ambiguous. Germline CDR1 reads LNHDA; CDR2 reads SQIVND (reference sequence). This CDR3 contains 13 residues. CDR3 nucleotides: TGTACCAGTAGTGACGGGTTGAACACTGAAGCTTTCTTT. This sequence encodes CTSSDGLNTEAFF.

V is TRBV18 and J is TRBJ2-2; 7 nucleotides align to TRBD1. The CDR3 sequence is 19 residues long. Germline V lookup: CDR1 KGHSH, CDR2 LQKENI. Unmatched junction bases numbered 12, after V lost 2 bases and J lost 0 bases. CDR3 amino acids: CASSPWHRGEGPNTGELFF. In DNA, the CDR3 is TGTGCCAGCTCACCATGGCACAGGGGTGAGGGCCCGAACACCGGGGAGCTGTTTTTT.

The V gene is TRBV20-1, the J gene TRBJ2-3, with a tentative D call TRBD2 (6 bases). Between the trimmed V and J ends, which lost 6 bases and 5 bases, there was a span of 9 bases. The CDR3 runs to 11 residues. CDR1 is DFQATT and CDR2 is SNEGSKA in the germline V gene (reference sequence). The CDR3 sequence is CSALSGDTQYF. The CDR3 nucleotides read TGCAGTGCCCTTAGCGGAGATACGCAGTATTTT.

This chain joins TRBV19 and TRBJ2-1; perhaps TRBD1 as D (6 bases). Germline-derived CDR1 and CDR2 are LNHDA and SQIVND (reference sequence). V dropped 7 bases and J dropped 4 bases, with 14 bases sitting between them. This CDR3 spans 14 amino acids. The CDR3 is CASNTGSDYNEQFF. In DNA form, the CDR3 reads TGTGCCAGTAATACAGGGAGCGATTACAATGAGCAGTTCTTC.